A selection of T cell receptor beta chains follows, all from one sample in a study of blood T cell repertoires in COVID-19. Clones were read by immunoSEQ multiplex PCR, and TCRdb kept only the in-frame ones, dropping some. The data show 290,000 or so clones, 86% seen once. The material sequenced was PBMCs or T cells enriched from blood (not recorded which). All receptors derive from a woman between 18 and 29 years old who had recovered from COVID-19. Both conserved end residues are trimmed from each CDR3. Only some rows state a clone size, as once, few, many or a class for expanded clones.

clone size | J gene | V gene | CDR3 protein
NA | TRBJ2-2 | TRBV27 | ASSDSWVAGNTGELF
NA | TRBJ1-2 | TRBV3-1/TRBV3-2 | ASSPSASGAYGYT
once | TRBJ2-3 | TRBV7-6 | ASSLAAGGTDTQY
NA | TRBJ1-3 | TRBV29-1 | SGRLSADSGNTIY
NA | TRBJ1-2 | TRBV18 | ASSLIQGRDYGYT
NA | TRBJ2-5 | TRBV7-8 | ASSPRVREETQY
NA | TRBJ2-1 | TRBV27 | ASSFNGGSIYNEQF
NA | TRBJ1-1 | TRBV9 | ASSVDSGVEAF
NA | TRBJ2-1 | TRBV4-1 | ASSQEGGTGTIWNEQF
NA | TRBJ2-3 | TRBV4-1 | ASSQDRAVTDTQY
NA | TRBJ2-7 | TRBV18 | ASSPLGISGGSYYEQY
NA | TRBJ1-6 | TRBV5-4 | ASSNTGERANSPLH
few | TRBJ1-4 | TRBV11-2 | ASSLRRDVKLF
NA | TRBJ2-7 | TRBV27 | ASSLSVLAGVNGEQY
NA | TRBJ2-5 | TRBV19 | ASSSGLAGGRETQY
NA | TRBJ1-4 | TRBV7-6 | ASSQEGEKLF
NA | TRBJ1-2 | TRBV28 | ASSPDRGFNYGYT
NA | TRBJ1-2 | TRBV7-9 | ASSLTGVIYGYT
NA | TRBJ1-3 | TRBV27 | ASSRTGTLRGNTIY
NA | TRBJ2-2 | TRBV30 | AWRTSGGATGELF
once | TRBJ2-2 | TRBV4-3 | ASSQVSRASGEIPNTGELF
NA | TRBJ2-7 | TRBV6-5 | ASRFTGTYEQY
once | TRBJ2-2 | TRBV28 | ASSPSAGGRTGELF
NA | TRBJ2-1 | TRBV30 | AWTLSWTSGGGNEQF
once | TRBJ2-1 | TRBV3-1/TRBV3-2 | ASSQPVYNEQF
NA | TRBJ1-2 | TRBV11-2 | ASSYTGLNGYT
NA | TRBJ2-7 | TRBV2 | ASSALGWGPEQY
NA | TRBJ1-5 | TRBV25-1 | ASSTGGVYNQPQH
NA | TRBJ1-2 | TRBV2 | ASSADRGIGYGYT
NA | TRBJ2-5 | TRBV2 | ASSPRPGQLAYQETQY
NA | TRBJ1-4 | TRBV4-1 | ASSQEETTNEKLF